A single sample is the source of the 3 T cell receptor beta chains below, sequenced in a study of identical twins (dated by TCRdb to the mid-2010s). Libraries were made using 5' RACE. Sequencing used an Illumina HiSeq 2000. TCRdb passed the public sequencing reads through fastp at Q25 and MiXCR, retaining productive beta sequences. Entries that share a CDR3 protein sequence are merged under the most common genes and DNA. Across this sample there are some 210,000 distinct CDR3 sequences, with 15% to 20% seen only once. The ten largest clones represent over 35% of the sample. The same data also went into a second study, on T cells expressing NK-cell markers.

The sample consisted of CD8+ T cells sorted from blood. The receptors here all came from a woman in her late teens or twenties in good health.

The sample holds a few counts of this clonotype. This chain uses TRBV12-3 or TRBV12-4 with TRBJ2-7, with D maybe TRBD1 (6 bases). The length of the CDR3 is 15 residues. The germline V and J ends were trimmed by 5 bases and 3 bases, with 17 bases remaining between them. The CDR3 reads CASSGVTPQGYEQYF. The CDR3 coding sequence is TGTGCCAGCAGTGGGGTGACTCCACAGGGCTACGAGCAGTACTTC.

A few counts support this clonotype. This chain connects TRBV7-9 to TRBJ2-1; no clear D. V lost 1 base, J lost 5 bases, and 6 bases lay in between. Germline CDR1 and CDR2: SEHNR and FQNEAQ (reference sequence). This CDR3 region has 13 residues. The DNA for the CDR3 is TGTGCCAGCAGCTTAGTTGGGGACAATGAGCAGTTCTTC. Its translation is CASSLVGDNEQFF.

V is TRBV7-3 and J is TRBJ2-5; 9 bases are a match to TRBD2. Germline V gene data show CDR1 as SGHTA and CDR2 as FQGTGA. This CDR3 contains 21 residues. Germline trimming cut 1 base from V and 5 bases from J; bases unmatched to any gene: 23. Written as DNA, the CDR3 is TGTGCCAGCAGCTTAATGTCGGAGGTGCTAGCGGGATTCAGGGGCGAGGAGACCCAGTACTTC. Its translation: CASSLMSEVLAGFRGEETQYF.